The sequence of this TCR beta chain was determined in a study of radiotherapy plus CTLA-4 blockade in lung cancer. Treatment of patients with chemo-refractory metastatic non-small-cell lung cancer consisted of focal radiation plus CTLA-4 blockade with ipilimumab. Findings and limits, study-wide: Response was reportedly best predicted by early blood T cell clone dynamics, with interferon-beta.

Concerning this clone itself: What it binds is unknown.

Profiling relied on immunoSEQ multiplex PCR, and the TCRdb table lists in-frame clones only, not all of them. The sample lists fewer than 100,000 clones; about four fifths were seen once. The sample consisted of peripheral blood, taken from a patient treated with radiotherapy plus ipilimumab. This clonotype was obtained from a human donor with non-small cell lung cancer whose response to radiotherapy plus ipilimumab could not be evaluated. Some clones in this sample may be carry-over from other donors' samples.

The CDR3 region is CASSDGGGSNQPQHF. The CDR3 coding sequence is TGTGCCAGTAGTGATGGCGGGGGTAGCAATCAGCCCCAGCATTTT. The chain employs TRBV19 and TRBJ1-5, with a tentative D call TRBD1 (5 bases). The CDR3 covers 15 residues. V was shortened by 5 bases and J by 0 bases, with 11 bases between the two germline ends. Germline lookup yields CDR1 LNHDA and CDR2 SQIVND (reference sequence). Supplemented by reference TRBV19 and TRBJ1-5, the full variable domain reads DGGITQSPKYLFRKEGQNVTLSCEQNLNHDAMYWYRQDPGQGLRLIYYSQIVNDFQKGDIAEGYSVSREKKESFPLTVTSAQKNPTAFYLCASSDGGGSNQPQHFGDGTRLSIL.